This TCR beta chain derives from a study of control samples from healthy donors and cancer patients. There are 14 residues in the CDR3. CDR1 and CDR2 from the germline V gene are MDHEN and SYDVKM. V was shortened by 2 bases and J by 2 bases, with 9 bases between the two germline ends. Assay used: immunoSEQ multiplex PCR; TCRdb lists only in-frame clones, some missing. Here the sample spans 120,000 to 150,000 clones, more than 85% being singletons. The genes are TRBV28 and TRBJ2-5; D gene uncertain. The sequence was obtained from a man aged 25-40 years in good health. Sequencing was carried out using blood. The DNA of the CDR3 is TGTGCCAGCAGTTTAATGGCCCGGCAAGAGACCCAGTACTTC. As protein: CASSLMARQETQYF.